This T cell receptor beta chain emerged from a study of blood T cell repertoires in COVID-19. At the level of the study: Acute and convalescent COVID-19 specimens originated in the United States, Italy and Spain. From T cells, B-cell-depleted T cells, or PBMCs came the material, which was cDNA or gDNA.

How the authors handled the data: The authors estimated nucleated cell counts from reference gene primer amplification. Method: immunoSEQ multiplex PCR; TCRdb's copy keeps in-frame clones and lacks some. V, J and clone size reflect that table, while D and trimming were determined from the DNA. In the table there are over 50,000 clones, roughly 81% of which are singletons. J was trimmed by 2 bases and V by 5 bases; bases with no gene match: 10. The CDR3 covers 16 residues. Per the germline V gene, CDR1 is SGHTA and CDR2 is FQGNSA. Sequencing used peripheral blood. This sequence originates from a man aged 80 or over with acute or convalescent COVID-19. V is TRBV7-2 and J is TRBJ2-3; 7 nucleotides line up with TRBD2. This chain's CDR3 is CASSVASGGATDTQYF. The CDR3 bases are TGTGCCAGCAGCGTCGCTAGCGGAGGGGCCACAGATACGCAGTATTTT.